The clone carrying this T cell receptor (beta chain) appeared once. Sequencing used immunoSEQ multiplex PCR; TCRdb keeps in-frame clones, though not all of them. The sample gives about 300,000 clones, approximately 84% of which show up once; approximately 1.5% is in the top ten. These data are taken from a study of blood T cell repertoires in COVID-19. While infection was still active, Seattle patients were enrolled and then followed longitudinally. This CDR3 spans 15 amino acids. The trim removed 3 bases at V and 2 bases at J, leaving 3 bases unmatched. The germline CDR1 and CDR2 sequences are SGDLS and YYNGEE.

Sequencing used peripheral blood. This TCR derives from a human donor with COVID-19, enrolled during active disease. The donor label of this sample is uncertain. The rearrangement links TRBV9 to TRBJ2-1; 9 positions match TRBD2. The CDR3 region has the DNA TGTGCCAGCAGCGCTAGCGGGGCAACCTACAATGAGCAGTTCTTC. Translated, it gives CASSASGATYNEQFF.